One sample yielded the 27 T cell receptor beta chains listed below, sequenced in a study of blood T cell repertoires in COVID-19. Produced via immunoSEQ multiplex PCR; TCRdb's table is partial and in-frame only. Here the sample spans 150,000 to 200,000 clones, around 80% being singletons. Material for sequencing was peripheral blood. These receptors came from a man aged 55 to 70 with acute or convalescent COVID-19.

This chain connects TRBV4-3 to TRBJ2-5; 7 nucleotides line up with TRBD1. J was trimmed by 2 bases and V by 5 bases; bases with no gene match: 8. From germline, CDR1 is LGHNA and CDR2 YSLEER. This CDR3 has 15 residues. The CDR3 loop reads CASSALEGAQETQYF. For the CDR3, the DNA is TGCGCCAGCAGCGCCTTAGAGGGGGCGCAAGAGACCCAGTACTTC.

The rearrangement uses TRBV19 and TRBJ2-5, with TRBD2 identical over 7 bases. The CDR3 runs 18 residues. V lost 5 bases, J lost 1 base, and 16 bases stayed unmatched. Germline CDR1 and CDR2: LNHDA and SQIVND (reference sequence). This chain's CDR3 is CASSRAGPGLVFQETQYF. The CDR3 region has the DNA TGTGCCAGTAGTCGGGCAGGGCCAGGACTAGTGTTCCAAGAGACCCAGTACTTC.

The V call is TRBV11-2, the J call TRBJ1-2; D is unclear. The CDR3 is made up of 11 amino acids. Trimming pared 5 bases from V and 4 bases from J, leaving 5 bases between. Germline CDR1 reads SGHAT; CDR2 reads FQNNGV. CDR3 sequence: CASSASYGYTF. The CDR3 nucleotides read TGTGCCAGCAGCGCCAGCTATGGCTACACCTTC.

The chain is built from TRBV11-2 and TRBJ2-3; D is possibly TRBD1 (8 bases). Germline lookup yields CDR1 SGHAT and CDR2 FQNNGV. The CDR3 sequence is 16 residues long. V was shortened by 3 bases and J by 2 bases, with 15 bases between the two germline ends. This CDR3 is CASSFKRDRPTDTQYF. The DNA of the CDR3 is TGTGCCAGCAGCTTTAAGCGGGACAGGCCCACAGATACGCAGTATTTT. The full variable domain, its missing parts supplied by reference TRBV11-2 and TRBJ2-3, is EAGVAQSPRYKIIEKRQSVAFWCNPISGHATLYWYQQILGQGPKLLIQFQNNGVVDDSQLPKDRFSAERLKGVDSTLKIQPAKLEDSAVYLCASSFKRDRPTDTQYFGPGTRLTVL.

This clone was picked up many times. The chain uses TRBV18 and TRBJ1-2; D uncertain. The ends were cut back, 0 bases at V and 4 bases at J, with 9 bases in the middle. Germline CDR1 KGHSH, CDR2 LQKENI. The length of the CDR3 is 14 residues. The CDR3: CASSPPDDIYGYTF. For the CDR3, the DNA is TGTGCCAGCTCACCACCTGACGACATCTATGGCTACACCTTC.

This clone was found a few times. The chain carries TRBV10-2 and TRBJ1-6, with D possibly matching TRBD1 (5 bases). The CDR3 is 16 amino acids. Between the trimmed V and J ends, which lost 7 bases and 5 bases, there was a span of 18 bases. Germline loops: CDR1 WSHSY, CDR2 SAAADI. The chain's CDR3 is CASKKILGQNNSPLHF. CDR3 DNA sequence: TGCGCCAGCAAAAAAATTTTGGGGCAGAATAATTCACCCCTCCACTTT.

CDR3 sequence (DNA): TGTGCCAGCAGTCTGACAGGGGCAGCGGATACGCAGTATTTT. It specifies CASSLTGAADTQYF. The chain employs TRBV27 and TRBJ2-3, with 8 nucleotides matching TRBD1. Germline CDR1 MNHEY, CDR2 SMNVEV (reference sequence). This CDR3 contains 14 residues. The J segment lost 6 bases and the V segment lost 5 bases, leaving 7 bases of the junction unmatched.

The gene calls are TRBV10-3 and TRBJ1-2; TRBD1 aligns across 7 bases. CDR1 and CDR2 from the germline V gene are ENHRY and SYGVKD. The CDR3 length is 18 residues. J was trimmed by 1 base and V by 0 bases; bases with no gene match: 11. As DNA, the CDR3 is TGTGCCATCAGTGAGTCGCTCACTTCCGGGACAGTTAACTATGGCTACACCTTC. Amino acid sequence: CAISESLTSGTVNYGYTF.

The V and J genes are TRBV3-1 (or the pseudogene TRBV3-2) and TRBJ2-1, with 15 nucleotides matching TRBD2. The CDR3 runs to 16 residues. CDR1 and CDR2 from the germline V gene are LGHDT and YNNKEL (reference sequence). V lost 4 bases to trimming and J lost 6 bases; unmatched junction nucleotides: 4. DNA of the CDR3: TGTGCCAGCAGCCCCGGACTAGCGGGGGGGCGCAATGAGCAGTTCTTC. It yields the protein CASSPGLAGGRNEQFF.

This chain joins TRBV5-1 and TRBJ1-1, with 7 positions matching TRBD1. Per the germline V gene, CDR1 is SGHRS and CDR2 is YFSETQ. The V gene end was trimmed by 3 bases and the J gene end by 1 base; junction bases not matched to a gene: 3. The CDR3 loop spans 14 amino acids. In DNA form, the CDR3 reads TGCGCCAGCAGCTCGGGACAGCAGAACACTGAAGCTTTCTTT. Its protein product is CASSSGQQNTEAFF.

The chain links TRBV6-5 to TRBJ2-7, with a weak D call TRBD1 (6 bases). CDR3 size: 14 residues. V was clipped by 0 bases and J by 4 bases, with 10 bases between them. Germline V gene data show CDR1 as MNHEY and CDR2 as SVGAGI. The CDR3 coding sequence is TGTGCCAGCAGTTACTCGGACAGCCTATACGAGCAGTACTTC. The encoded protein is CASSYSDSLYEQYF.

This clone was detected only a few times. The J gene is TRBJ2-7, the V gene TRBV6-1; possible D gene TRBD1, 6 bases. Germline CDR1 is MNHNS and CDR2 is SASEGT. Trimming shortened V by 3 bases and J by 3 bases, and 12 bases separated the two germline ends. CDR3 size: 14 residues. The CDR3 loop is CASSDRGRGYEQYF. The CDR3 nucleotides read TGTGCCAGCAGTGACCGGGGCAGGGGCTACGAGCAGTACTTC.

The rearrangement uses TRBV5-4 and TRBJ2-7; a weak D match, TRBD1 (6 bases). V shed 4 bases and J shed 1 base, with 18 bases lying between them. CDR3 length: 16 amino acids. Germline V CDR1 and CDR2: SGHNT, YYREEE (reference sequence). The CDR3 region is CASSDTSGARSYEQYF. Here the CDR3 DNA reads TGTGCCAGCAGCGATACATCAGGGGCCCGGTCCTACGAGCAGTACTTC.

This sequence joins TRBV11-2 and TRBJ1-1; 8 bases align to TRBD1. CDR3 size: 14 residues. Germline CDR1 and CDR2: SGHAT and FQNNGV. The trim removed 6 bases at V and 5 bases at J, leaving 8 bases unmatched. The CDR3 loop reads CASSLTGGKTEAFF. In nucleotides, the CDR3 is TGTGCCAGCAGTCTAACAGGGGGGAAGACTGAAGCTTTCTTT.

This sequence joins TRBV4-1 and TRBJ1-2, with 7 bases that match TRBD1. V lost 3 bases, J lost 4 bases, and 8 bases stayed unmatched. Germline assignment: CDR1 MGHRA and CDR2 YSYEKL. This CDR3 spans 15 amino acids. In DNA, the CDR3 is TGCGCCAGCAGCCATGGACAGGCCAAATCCTATGGCTACACCTTC. Protein: CASSHGQAKSYGYTF.

Here the CDR3 reads CASSSSTGSGNTIYF. CDR3 nucleotides: TGTGCCAGCAGTTCCTCGACAGGCTCTGGAAACACCATATATTTT. The chain links TRBV6-5 to TRBJ1-3, with D possibly matching TRBD1 (6 bases). The germline CDR1 and CDR2 sequences are MNHEY and SVGAGI. The CDR3 runs 15 residues. The germline V and J ends were trimmed by 4 bases and 0 bases, with 10 bases remaining between them.

The chain links TRBV27 to TRBJ2-7, with 10 nucleotides matching TRBD1. Trimming took 2 bases from V and 8 from J; bases not matched to a gene: 3. CDR1 is MNHEY and CDR2 is SMNVEV in the germline V gene (reference sequence). CDR3 length equals 13 residues. Written as DNA, the CDR3 is TGTGCCAGCAGTTTAGGGGACAGGGGAAAGCAGTACTTC. It specifies CASSLGDRGKQYF.

The chain joins TRBV10-3 to TRBJ2-2, with a tentative D call TRBD1 (5 bases). Germline V gene lookup returns CDR1 ENHRY and CDR2 SYGVKD. Trimming removed 2 bases at V and 4 bases at J, with 14 bases between. CDR3 length: 16 amino acids. The CDR3: CAISERDSRITGELFF. In nucleotides, the CDR3 is TGTGCCATCAGTGAGCGTGACAGCAGAATCACCGGGGAGCTGTTTTTT.

V and J are TRBV6-1 and TRBJ1-2; 7 nucleotides match TRBD1. Germline V lookup: CDR1 MNHNS, CDR2 SASEGT. There are 16 residues in the CDR3. Losses at the gene ends were 1 base for V and 3 bases for J; bases not matched to a gene: 8. The CDR3 sequence: CASSEVEGQRYYGYTF. CDR3 sequence (DNA): TGTGCCAGCAGTGAAGTGGAGGGACAGAGATACTATGGCTACACCTTC.

The genes are TRBV27 and TRBJ1-1, with TRBD1 matching over 9 bases. V shed 6 bases, J shed 6 bases, and the junction held 5 bases outside the gene matches. This CDR3 has 13 amino acids. Germline values: CDR1 MNHEY, CDR2 SMNVEV (reference sequence). CDR3 DNA sequence: TGTGCCAGCAGAGGACAGGGGAATTCTGAAGCTTTCTTT. Translating it yields CASRGQGNSEAFF.

The sample holds one count of this clone. The CDR3 is CASSQVGKGEGEQYF. Written as DNA, the CDR3 is TGTGCCAGCAGCCAAGTGGGTAAGGGGGAGGGGGAGCAGTACTTC. The J gene is TRBJ2-7, the V gene TRBV3-1 (or the pseudogene TRBV3-2); TRBD2 might be the D (7 bases). V shed 1 base and J shed 7 bases, with 17 bases lying between them. The germline V gene has CDR1 LGHDT and CDR2 YNNKEL (reference sequence). The CDR3 covers 15 residues.

The chain couples TRBV2 to TRBJ1-5, with D possibly TRBD1 on 6 matching bases. CDR1 is SNHLY and CDR2 is FYNNEI in the germline V gene. The ends were cut back, 6 bases at V and 6 bases at J, with 6 bases in the middle. This CDR3 contains 11 residues. The CDR3 loop reads CASRQGQPQHF. The CDR3 DNA follows: TGTGCCAGCAGACAGGGTCAGCCCCAGCATTTT. Complete variable domain (other parts from reference TRBV2 and TRBJ1-5): EPEVTQTPSHQVTQMGQEVILRCVPISNHLYFYWYRQILGQKVEFLVSFYNNEISEKSEIFDDQFSVERPDGSNFTLKIRSTKLEDSAMYFCASRQGQPQHFGDGTRLSIL.

This chain links TRBV24-1 with TRBJ1-5; D is possibly TRBD1 (5 bases). V was cut by 1 base and J by 5 bases, with 11 bases left in between. Germline assignment: CDR1 KGHDR and CDR2 SFDVKD. The CDR3 is 15 amino acids. The CDR3 DNA is TGTGCCACCAGTGATTTAGGAGGGGATGATCAGCCCCAGCATTTT. It translates to CATSDLGGDDQPQHF.

The CDR3 loop is CASSPDQGYYGYTF. CDR3 bases: TGTGCCAGCTCACCAGACCAGGGGTACTATGGCTACACCTTC. This chain connects TRBV18 to TRBJ1-2, with D perhaps TRBD1 (6 bases). CDR1 is KGHSH and CDR2 is LQKENI in the germline V gene. Trimming pared 2 bases from V and 3 bases from J, leaving 10 bases between. This CDR3 region has 14 residues.

The chain carries TRBV7-3 and TRBJ2-2, with a possible D match to TRBD2 (5 bases). With 6 bases removed from V and 7 bases from J, the gap between germline ends came to 9 bases. The germline V gene has CDR1 SGHTA and CDR2 FQGTGA. The CDR3 extends over 12 amino acids. For the CDR3, the DNA is TGTGCCAGCAGGGTTGGAGGCGGGGAGCTGTTTTTT. Its translation is CASRVGGGELFF.

This chain joins TRBV5-5 and TRBJ1-2; D gene ambiguous. Trimming took off 4 bases at V and 0 bases at J, with 19 bases between the two ends. Germline lookup yields CDR1 SGHKS and CDR2 YYEKEE (reference sequence). The CDR3 is 17 amino acids. CDR3 amino acids: CASSRNDKHLTNYGYTF. CDR3 nucleotides: TGTGCCAGCAGCCGAAATGACAAACACCTTACTAACTATGGCTACACCTTC.

CDR3 amino acids: CASSPGQYSNQPQHF. The CDR3 bases are TGTGCCAGCAGTCCTGGACAGTATAGCAATCAGCCCCAGCATTTT. This chain links TRBV28 with TRBJ1-5, with D perhaps TRBD1 (6 bases). Trimming removed 5 bases from V and 0 bases from J, with 11 bases in between. Per germline, CDR1 MDHEN and CDR2 SYDVKM. The CDR3 runs 15 residues.